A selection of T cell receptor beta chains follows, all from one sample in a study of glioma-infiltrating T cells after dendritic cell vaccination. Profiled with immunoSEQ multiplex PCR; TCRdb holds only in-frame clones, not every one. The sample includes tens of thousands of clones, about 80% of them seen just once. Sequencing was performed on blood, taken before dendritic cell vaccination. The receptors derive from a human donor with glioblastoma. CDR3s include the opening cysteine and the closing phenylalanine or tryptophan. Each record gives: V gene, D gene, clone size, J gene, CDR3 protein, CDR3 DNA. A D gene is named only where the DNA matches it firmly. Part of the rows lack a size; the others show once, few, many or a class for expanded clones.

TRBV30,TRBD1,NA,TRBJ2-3,CAWSQGERDTQYF,TGTGCCTGGAGTCAGGGGGAGAGAGATACGCAGTATTTT
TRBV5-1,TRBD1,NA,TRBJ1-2,CASSLAQGFGGYGYTF,TGCGCCAGCAGCTTGGCACAGGGGTTCGGCGGCTATGGCTACACCTTC
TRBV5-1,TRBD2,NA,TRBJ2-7,CASSRLAGVGNEQYF,TGCGCCAGCAGCCGACTAGCGGGGGTAGGAAACGAGCAGTACTTC
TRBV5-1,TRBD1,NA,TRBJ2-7,CASSSGQGSSYEQYF,TGCGCCAGCAGCTCCGGACAGGGGAGCTCCTACGAGCAGTACTTC
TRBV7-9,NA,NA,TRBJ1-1,CASWVGGLGTEAFF,TGTGCCAGCTGGGTGGGGGGGCTGGGCACTGAAGCTTTCTTT
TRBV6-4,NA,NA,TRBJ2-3,CASSVGLGTDTQYF,TGTGCCAGCAGTGTGGGACTGGGCACAGATACGCAGTATTTT
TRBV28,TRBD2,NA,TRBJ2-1,CAYGLAGARNEQFF,TGTGCCTATGGACTAGCGGGAGCGAGGAATGAGCAGTTCTTC
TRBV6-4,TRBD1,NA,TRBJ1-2,CASSDSRTGARGYTF,TGTGCCAGCAGTGACTCGAGGACAGGGGCTCGTGGCTACACCTTC
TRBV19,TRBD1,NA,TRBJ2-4,CASTPQGRGAKNIQYF,TGTGCCAGTACCCCACAGGGGCGCGGGGCCAAAAACATTCAGTACTTC
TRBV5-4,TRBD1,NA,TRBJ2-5,CASSPQQPGQQETQYF,TGTGCCAGCAGCCCCCAACAACCGGGACAGCAAGAGACCCAGTACTTC
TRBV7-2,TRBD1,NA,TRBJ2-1,CASSRTGGVNEQFF,TGTGCCAGCAGCCGAACAGGGGGAGTGAATGAGCAGTTCTTC
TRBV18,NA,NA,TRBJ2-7,CASSPLGSSYEQYF,TGTGCCAGCTCACCACTGGGGAGCTCCTACGAGCAGTACTTC
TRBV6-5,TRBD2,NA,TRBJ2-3,CASSYARGGSTDTQYF,TGTGCCAGCAGTTACGCGCGGGGGGGCAGCACAGATACGCAGTATTTT
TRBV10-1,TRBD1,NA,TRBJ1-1,CASSDTGTGGSEAFF,TGCGCCAGCAGTGATACCGGGACAGGGGGTTCTGAAGCTTTCTTT
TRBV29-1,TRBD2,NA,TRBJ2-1,CSVVRLAGATTNEQFF,TGCAGCGTTGTACGACTAGCGGGGGCGACGACCAATGAGCAGTTCTTC
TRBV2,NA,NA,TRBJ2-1,CASSELASEEQFF,TGTGCCAGCAGTGAATTGGCTAGTGAAGAGCAGTTCTTC
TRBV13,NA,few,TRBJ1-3,CASSRPQGNTIYF,TGTGCCAGCAGCCGGCCCCAGGGGAACACCATATATTTT
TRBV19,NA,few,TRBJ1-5,CASSARGGRNQPQHF,TGTGCCAGTAGCGCAAGGGGCGGGAGGAATCAGCCCCAGCATTTT
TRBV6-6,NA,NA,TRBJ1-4,CASSYGRAPLNEKLFF,TGTGCCAGCAGTTATGGGAGGGCTCCGCTGAATGAAAAACTGTTTTTT
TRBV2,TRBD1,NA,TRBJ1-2,CAPPNRDRARHGYTF,TGTGCACCCCCAAACCGGGACAGGGCCCGCCATGGCTACACCTTC
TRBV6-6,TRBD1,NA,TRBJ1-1,CASQGQGKGEAFF,TGTGCCAGCCAAGGACAGGGGAAGGGTGAAGCTTTCTTT
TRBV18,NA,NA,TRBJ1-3,CASSPPHSTTSGNTIYF,TGTGCCAGCTCACCACCCCACAGCACCACCTCTGGAAACACCATATATTTT
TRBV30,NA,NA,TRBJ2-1,CAWKTTVTYNEQFF,TGTGCCTGGAAAACGACAGTGACCTACAATGAGCAGTTCTTC
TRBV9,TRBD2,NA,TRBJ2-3,CASSVSRGDRGDTQYF,TGTGCCAGCAGCGTATCACGGGGGGACCGGGGAGATACGCAGTATTTT
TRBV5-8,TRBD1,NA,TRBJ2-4,CASSQGQVKNIQYF,TGTGCCAGCAGCCAAGGACAGGTCAAAAACATTCAGTACTTC
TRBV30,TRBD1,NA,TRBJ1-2,CAWWTGYGYTF,TGTGCCTGGTGGACAGGCTATGGCTACACCTTC
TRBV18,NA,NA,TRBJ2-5,CASSLQGRGQETQYF,TGTGCCAGCTCACTTCAGGGGCGCGGACAAGAGACCCAGTACTTC
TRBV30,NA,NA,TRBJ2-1,CAWSRGGGTGVNNEQFF,TGTGCCTGGAGTCGAGGAGGCGGGACGGGGGTAAACAATGAGCAGTTCTTC
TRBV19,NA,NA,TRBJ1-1,CASSIREAEAFF,TGTGCCAGTAGTATTCGGGAGGCTGAAGCTTTCTTT
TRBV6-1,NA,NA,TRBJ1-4,CASSEAEVGKLFF,TGTGCCAGCAGTGAAGCGGAGGTTGGAAAACTGTTTTTT
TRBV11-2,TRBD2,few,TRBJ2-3,CASSPGAGGRGDTQYF,TGTGCCAGCAGCCCGGGGGCGGGAGGGCGAGGAGATACGCAGTATTTT
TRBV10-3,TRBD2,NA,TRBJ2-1,CAISESWGGAGGHNEQFF,TGTGCCATCAGTGAGTCGTGGGGAGGAGCGGGGGGGCACAATGAGCAGTTCTTC
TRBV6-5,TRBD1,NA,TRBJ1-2,CASSYSPGGNYGYTF,TGTGCCAGCAGTTACTCGCCAGGGGGCAACTATGGCTACACCTTC
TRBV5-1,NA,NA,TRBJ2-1,CASSLVRIYDEQFF,TGCGCCAGCAGCTTGGTTAGAATATACGATGAGCAGTTCTTC
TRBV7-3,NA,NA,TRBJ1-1,CASSLGHLNTEAFF,TGTGCCAGCAGCTTAGGACATTTGAACACTGAAGCTTTCTTT
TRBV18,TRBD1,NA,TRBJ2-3,CASSQLPPDRGADTQYF,TGTGCCAGCTCACAGTTACCCCCGGACAGGGGGGCAGATACGCAGTATTTT
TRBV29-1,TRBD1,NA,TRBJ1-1,CSAEEQTGGGTEAFF,TGCAGCGCCGAAGAACAGACAGGGGGGGGAACTGAAGCTTTCTTT
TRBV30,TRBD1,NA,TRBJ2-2,CAWGPNTGETGELFF,TGTGCCTGGGGACCCAACACAGGGGAAACCGGGGAGCTGTTTTTT
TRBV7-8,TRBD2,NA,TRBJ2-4,CASSLRTSGSKDIQYF,TGTGCCAGCAGCCTCCGGACTAGCGGGAGTAAAGACATTCAGTACTTC
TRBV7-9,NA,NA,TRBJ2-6,CASSGGRGTGSGANVLTF,TGTGCCAGCAGCGGGGGACGGGGGACCGGGTCTGGGGCCAACGTCCTGACTTTC